This T cell receptor beta chain was sequenced in a study of read filtering for tumor transcriptome and immune sequencing (dated by TCRdb to the early 2020s). Background on the whole study: Of the patients in the cohort, under 20 were male and over 11 were female, and their mean age was approximately 66 years, with a range of 47 to 80. Under revised international staging, about eight patients fell into R-ISS I, 16 into R-ISS II and about 7 into R-ISS III. After DNase treatment, whole-transcriptome libraries were prepared using the TruSeq RNA Access Library Prep Kit. Per sample, about 4.05 to 10.27 million TCR-region mapped reads were obtained with IR-seq, compared with only about 80 to 1273 with RNA-seq. Using the same bone marrow samples, the study compared TCR repertoires obtained by targeted immune repertoire sequencing with those obtained by bulk whole-transcriptome sequencing. One main goal was a read-filtering strategy for immune repertoire data, in particular deciding whether clonotypes backed by only one read should be removed.

TCR libraries were constructed from 400 ng RNA using the Immunoverse kit, and molecular barcoded adaptors covering alpha/delta and beta/gamma chains were employed. TCR library preparation used the same RNA that was used for transcriptome sequencing. TCR libraries were sequenced on an Illumina HiSeq 4000 with 2 x 150 cycles. The published analysis was carried out like this. With MiXCR, TCR reads were aligned to human V, D, J and C references and assembled into CDR3 clonotypes, with quality filtering and error correction included. The tcR package in R was used to analyze clonotype counts and gene usage diversity. Raw mapping reads were checked after the RNA-seq reads had been mapped by STAR aligner version 2.5.3a onto the human GRCh37 genome. To test how sequencing depth affects detected clonotypes, IR-seq fastq files were randomly downsampled with Seqtk 1.3. TCRdb passed the public sequencing reads through fastp at Q25 and MiXCR, retaining productive beta sequences. Identical CDR3 proteins give one entry, which carries the most common genes and DNA. For this entry, the V and J calls and clone size follow TCRdb and not the study's own pipeline. This sample gives 30,000 to 40,000 distinct CDR3 sequences in total; 13% to 15% of them show up just once. Clones ranked in the top ten supply approximately 7% of the sample.

Every patient had bone marrow sampled at the time of active disease. Bone marrow mononuclear cells were isolated by Ficoll-Hypaque density gradient centrifugation. Myeloma plasma cells were removed and CD138-negative cells were collected by negative selection after labeling with CD138 magnetic microbeads on a MACS separator. Purity of the isolated cells was checked by flow cytometry on an Attune NxT using CD138 antibodies. Total RNA was extracted using TRIzol reagent and was quantified on a NanoDrop spectrophotometer. Paired RNA-seq and IR-seq were performed on the CD138-negative bone marrow sample of each patient. Results the study describes overall, beyond this receptor: Clonotypes were captured by IR-seq at much higher depth and more reliably than by RNA-seq, and smaller IR-seq throughput was sufficient for identification of most shared clonotypes. The correlation between IR-seq and RNA-seq shared clonotype proportions was increased by removal of single-read clonotypes. In IR-seq, single-read clonotypes were about four fifths of clonotypes but approximately 4% of total reads; in RNA-seq they were approximately 73% of clonotypes and about 41% of reads. The sorted CD138-negative fraction was not purified T cells but a mixed bone marrow immune population.

V is clipped by 7 bases and J by 2 bases, and the sequence between their germline boundaries is 11 bases long. The germline V gene yields MDHEN for CDR1 and SYDVKM for CDR2. CDR3 length: 13 amino acids, cysteine to phenylalanine. Only CDR3 DNA is held: 39 bases, read in frame from base 1. This clonotype has only a few counts. Its antigen has not been determined. No base quality values were provided; no much bigger clone lies one nucleotide off. The sequence is built from TRBV28 and TRBJ2-5; the D gene cannot be resolved reliably. The sample was a population of CD138-negative cells sorted from bone marrow. The sample's cell subset or site label, in plain terms: bone marrow mononuclear cells depleted of CD138+ plasma/myeloma cells by negative magnetic selection. This clonotype was sampled from a donor over 35 with multiple myeloma. The sequenced DNA: TGTGCCAGCACCCGAGGAGCGCAAGAGACCCAGTACTTC. This yields the protein CASTRGAQETQYF.